These 5 T cell receptor beta chains were sequenced from one sample in a study of neurological immune-mediated disorders. In TCRdb, the 5' RACE reads were re-called with MiXCR into one record per CDR3 protein. The data show roughly 30,000 distinct CDR3 sequences, around 6% seen once. Sequencing used CD4+ T cells from blood. The source of these receptors is a woman in her fifties or sixties in good health.

This clonotype was seen more than once but under ten times. This may come from a read error, since a much larger clone is one base off. DNA for the CDR3: TGTGTCAGCAGCCAAGTAAACCGCCCGAATGAAAAACTGTTTTTT. It yields the protein CVSSQVNRPNEKLFF. The chain couples TRBV3-1 to TRBJ1-4; D not certain. This CDR3 has 15 residues. Per the germline V gene, CDR1 is LGHDT and CDR2 is YNNKEL (reference sequence).

This clonotype was seen ten or more times. CDR3 sequence reads: CASSWGSGQYTDTQYF. The CDR3 nucleotides are TGCGCCAGCAGCTGGGGTAGCGGGCAGTACACAGATACGCAGTATTTT. The chain couples TRBV5-1 to TRBJ2-3; 7 bases are shared with TRBD2. The CDR3 contains 16 residues. Germline V CDR1 and CDR2: SGHRS, YFSETQ. The trim removed 3 bases at V and 2 bases at J, leaving 9 bases unmatched.

This clonotype was recorded many times. This sequence joins TRBV5-1 and TRBJ2-2; TRBD1 is a possible D gene (5 bases). Germline loops: CDR1 SGHRS, CDR2 YFSETQ. V was cut by 1 base and J by 1 base, with 5 bases left in between. The CDR3 runs 14 residues. The CDR3 loop is CASSLTGNTGELFF. CDR3 in DNA: TGCGCCAGCAGCTTGACAGGGAACACCGGGGAGCTGTTTTTT.

This clonotype was observed many times. The chain joins TRBV30 to TRBJ2-5; 11 bases fit TRBD2. The CDR3 is 15 residues long. V was pared by 0 bases and J by 4 bases, with 4 bases of the junction left unmatched. CDR1 and CDR2 from the germline V gene are GTSNPN and SVGIG (reference sequence). Here the CDR3 DNA reads TGTGCCTGGAGTGTAGCTAGCGGGAGGATAGAGACCCAGTACTTC. This codes for CAWSVASGRIETQYF.

This clonotype was seen many times. The chain employs TRBV7-6 and TRBJ2-3; no definite D call. The CDR3 is made up of 15 amino acids. Per the germline V gene, CDR1 is SGHVS and CDR2 is FNYEAQ. The germline V and J ends were trimmed by 2 bases and 2 bases, with 11 bases remaining between them. The CDR3 bases are TGTGCCAGCAGCTTATTCGCTACCCACACAGATACGCAGTATTTT. It translates to CASSLFATHTDTQYF. The whole variable domain, remainder taken from reference TRBV7-6 and TRBJ2-3, is GAGVSQSPRYKVTKRGQDVALRCDPISGHVSLYWYRQALGQGPEFLTYFNYEAQQDKSGLPNDRFSAERPEGSISTLTIQRTEQRDSAMYRCASSLFATHTDTQYFGPGTRLTVL.